The text below deals with one T cell receptor (beta chain). The table came from immunoSEQ multiplex PCR; TCRdb's copy has only in-frame clones and leaves some out. The sample consists of under 90,000 clones, approximately 92% of them appearing once. These data come from a study of control samples from healthy donors and cancer patients. V dropped 7 bases and J dropped 0; count of bases not matched to a gene: 4. The germline V gene has CDR1 SNHLY and CDR2 FYNNEI. There are 16 residues in the CDR3. Sequencing used blood. The clonotype comes from an older woman in good health. The genes are TRBV2 and TRBJ2-2; 11 bases are shared with TRBD2. The CDR3 DNA is TGTGCCAGCACCGGGACTAGCGGTGCGAACACCGGGGAGCTGTTTTTT. It is translated as CASTGTSGANTGELFF. Variable domain in full (rest from reference TRBV2 and TRBJ2-2): EPEVTQTPSHQVTQMGQEVILRCVPISNHLYFYWYRQILGQKVEFLVSFYNNEISEKSEIFDDQFSVERPDGSNFTLKIRSTKLEDSAMYFCASTGTSGANTGELFFGEGSRLTVL.